Below, one T cell receptor beta chain is given with its context. The data belong to a study of blood T cell repertoires in COVID-19. As for the study in general: The United States, Italy and Spain supplied acute and convalescent COVID-19 samples. In each case, the material was cDNA or gDNA derived from T cells, B-cell-depleted T cells, or PBMCs.

Per the original data handling: Using reference gene primer amplification, nucleated cell counts were estimated. TCRdb's copy holds only in-frame clones and misses some; the assay was immunoSEQ multiplex PCR. D and trimming come from the DNA, and the V and J calls and clone size come from that table. The profile covers 200,000 to 300,000 clones, with 84% appearing a single time and 1.5% to 1.9% taken by the ten largest. This clonotype was sampled from a woman between 40 and 55 years old who had recovered from COVID-19. Sequenced material: peripheral blood.

CDR3 coding DNA: TGTGCCAGCAGCTTAGCGGAGGACACTGAAGCTTTCTTT. Its translation is CASSLAEDTEAFF. The gene calls are TRBV7-9 and TRBJ1-1; D call uncertain. The germline CDR1 and CDR2 sequences are SEHNR and FQNEAQ (reference sequence). V was trimmed by 0 bases and J by 3 bases, leaving 5 bases between them. CDR3 length: 13 residues.